This is a list of T cell receptor beta chains from one sample in a study of cytomegalovirus exposure and HLA in healthy donors. The method was immunoSEQ multiplex PCR; TCRdb's version includes in-frame clones alone and lacks a portion of them. The ten most abundant clones cover around 3.4% of a sample with 80,000 to 100,000 clones. Input material: PBMCs. The origin of the receptors is a woman in her 30s in good health and CMV-seronegative. Both conserved end residues are part of each CDR3. The D gene is left open where the match is weak. A clone size is listed for some rows: how often the clone was seen (once, few, many), or a class if it is expanded.

d_call: TRBD1; v_call: TRBV7-2; j_call: TRBJ2-7; clone_size: NA; cdr3_aa: CASSPSRTGISEQYF; cdr3_nt: TGTGCCAGCAGCCCCTCGCGGACAGGGATAAGCGAGCAGTACTTC
d_call: TRBD2; v_call: TRBV5-1; j_call: TRBJ2-5; clone_size: NA; cdr3_aa: CASSLVAGGPETQYF; cdr3_nt: TGCGCCAGCAGCTTGGTAGCGGGAGGGCCAGAGACCCAGTACTTC
d_call: NA; v_call: TRBV9; j_call: TRBJ2-1; clone_size: NA; cdr3_aa: CASSVDTGYNEQFF; cdr3_nt: TGTGCCAGCAGCGTAGATACAGGCTACAATGAGCAGTTCTTC
d_call: TRBD1; v_call: TRBV2; j_call: TRBJ2-2; clone_size: NA; cdr3_aa: CASRTGGTGELFF; cdr3_nt: TGTGCCAGCAGGACAGGGGGAACCGGGGAGCTGTTTTTT
d_call: NA; v_call: TRBV7-9; j_call: TRBJ2-1; clone_size: NA; cdr3_aa: CASSLARGGYNEQFF; cdr3_nt: TGTGCCAGCAGCTTAGCACGAGGAGGGTACAATGAGCAGTTCTTC
d_call: TRBD2; v_call: TRBV5-1; j_call: TRBJ2-7; clone_size: NA; cdr3_aa: CASSLETGGSYEQYF; cdr3_nt: TGCGCCAGCAGCTTGGAAACGGGAGGCTCCTACGAGCAGTACTTC
d_call: NA; v_call: TRBV15; j_call: TRBJ1-2; clone_size: NA; cdr3_aa: CATSRGAGAGYGYTF; cdr3_nt: TGTGCCACCAGCAGAGGGGCAGGGGCCGGCTATGGCTACACCTTC
d_call: TRBD2; v_call: TRBV9; j_call: TRBJ2-7; clone_size: NA; cdr3_aa: CASSMTSGRADEQYF; cdr3_nt: TGTGCCAGCAGCATGACTAGCGGGAGGGCCGACGAGCAGTACTTC
d_call: TRBD1; v_call: TRBV30; j_call: TRBJ1-1; clone_size: NA; cdr3_aa: CACHRDRGLNTEAFF; cdr3_nt: TGTGCCTGCCACCGGGACAGGGGTCTGAACACTGAAGCTTTCTTT
d_call: NA; v_call: TRBV5-1; j_call: TRBJ1-2; clone_size: NA; cdr3_aa: CASSPSTGPYGYTF; cdr3_nt: TGCGCCAGCAGCCCGTCGACAGGACCCTATGGCTACACCTTC
d_call: NA; v_call: TRBV23-1; j_call: TRBJ1-1; clone_size: NA; cdr3_aa: CASTLQAAMRVDTEAFF; cdr3_nt: TGCGCCAGCACCCTCCAAGCTGCTATGAGAGTCGACACTGAAGCTTTCTTT
d_call: NA; v_call: TRBV6-6; j_call: TRBJ2-1; clone_size: NA; cdr3_aa: CASSKIGVIDEQFF; cdr3_nt: TGTGCCAGCTCCAAAATAGGGGTTATCGATGAGCAGTTCTTC
d_call: NA; v_call: TRBV11-2; j_call: TRBJ2-3; clone_size: NA; cdr3_aa: CASIYIAGTDTQYF; cdr3_nt: TGTGCCAGCATCTACATAGCGGGCACAGATACGCAGTATTTT
d_call: TRBD2; v_call: TRBV9; j_call: TRBJ2-1; clone_size: NA; cdr3_aa: CASSGRLAGVVSNEQFF; cdr3_nt: TGTGCCAGCAGCGGACGACTAGCGGGAGTTGTATCGAATGAGCAGTTCTTC
d_call: TRBD2; v_call: TRBV7-7; j_call: TRBJ2-1; clone_size: NA; cdr3_aa: CASSLAKGLAYEQFF; cdr3_nt: TGTGCTAGCAGCTTAGCGAAGGGACTAGCTTATGAGCAGTTCTTC
d_call: NA; v_call: TRBV9; j_call: TRBJ1-1; clone_size: NA; cdr3_aa: CASSATRTNTEAFF; cdr3_nt: TGTGCCAGCAGCGCCACTCGGACAAACACTGAAGCTTTCTTT
d_call: TRBD1; v_call: TRBV27; j_call: TRBJ2-2; clone_size: medium-sized; cdr3_aa: CASSFVGQSNTGELFF; cdr3_nt: TGTGCCAGCAGTTTCGTGGGACAGTCGAACACCGGGGAGCTGTTTTTT
d_call: NA; v_call: TRBV7-9; j_call: TRBJ2-1; clone_size: NA; cdr3_aa: CASSVHETSNEQFF; cdr3_nt: TGTGCCAGCAGCGTTCATGAGACTAGCAATGAGCAGTTCTTC
d_call: NA; v_call: TRBV27; j_call: TRBJ1-1; clone_size: NA; cdr3_aa: CASSFTGMNTEAFF; cdr3_nt: TGTGCCAGCAGTTTTACAGGGATGAACACTGAAGCTTTCTTT
d_call: NA; v_call: TRBV29-1; j_call: TRBJ1-4; clone_size: NA; cdr3_aa: CSVRTGPEKLFF; cdr3_nt: TGCAGCGTTCGTACTGGGCCCGAAAAACTGTTTTTT
d_call: TRBD1; v_call: TRBV10-1; j_call: TRBJ2-1; clone_size: NA; cdr3_aa: CASSPLGTGNSEQFF; cdr3_nt: TGCGCCAGCAGTCCCCTAGGGACAGGGAATAGTGAGCAGTTCTTC
d_call: TRBD1; v_call: TRBV2; j_call: TRBJ2-1; clone_size: NA; cdr3_aa: CASQGEVNNEQFF; cdr3_nt: TGTGCCTCACAGGGGGAAGTAAACAATGAGCAGTTCTTC
d_call: TRBD2; v_call: TRBV7-9; j_call: TRBJ2-5; clone_size: NA; cdr3_aa: CASSLALASGRVIQETQYF; cdr3_nt: TGTGCCAGCAGCTTAGCGCTGGCTAGCGGGAGGGTAATCCAAGAGACCCAGTACTTC
d_call: TRBD1; v_call: TRBV5-1; j_call: TRBJ1-4; clone_size: NA; cdr3_aa: CASSRLGTGISNEKLFF; cdr3_nt: TGCGCCAGCAGCCGGCTGGGGACAGGGATAAGTAATGAAAAACTGTTTTTT
d_call: NA; v_call: TRBV19; j_call: TRBJ1-3; clone_size: NA; cdr3_aa: CASSPVAWGQGNTIYF; cdr3_nt: TGTGCCAGCTCCCCCGTGGCCTGGGGGCAAGGAAACACCATATATTTT
d_call: TRBD2; v_call: TRBV9; j_call: TRBJ2-1; clone_size: NA; cdr3_aa: CASSVAGGGNNEQFF; cdr3_nt: TGTGCCAGCAGCGTAGCGGGAGGTGGGAACAATGAGCAGTTCTTC
d_call: TRBD1; v_call: TRBV18; j_call: TRBJ1-2; clone_size: NA; cdr3_aa: CAGGQGVNYGYTF; cdr3_nt: TGTGCCGGCGGACAGGGAGTAAACTATGGCTACACCTTC
d_call: NA; v_call: TRBV28; j_call: TRBJ2-5; clone_size: NA; cdr3_aa: CASSLGETQYF; cdr3_nt: TGTGCCAGCAGCCTCGGAGAGACCCAGTACTTC
d_call: NA; v_call: TRBV15; j_call: TRBJ1-1; clone_size: NA; cdr3_aa: CATSTSGHWNTEAFF; cdr3_nt: TGTGCCACCAGCACATCGGGACACTGGAACACTGAAGCTTTCTTT
d_call: TRBD1; v_call: TRBV4-2; j_call: TRBJ2-7; clone_size: NA; cdr3_aa: CASSDRVPYEQYF; cdr3_nt: TGTGCCAGCAGCGACAGGGTGCCCTACGAGCAGTACTTC
d_call: NA; v_call: TRBV7-9; j_call: TRBJ1-1; clone_size: NA; cdr3_aa: CASSLSGFNTEAFF; cdr3_nt: TGTGCCAGCAGCTTATCAGGGTTTAACACTGAAGCTTTCTTT
d_call: TRBD2; v_call: TRBV11-2; j_call: TRBJ2-3; clone_size: NA; cdr3_aa: CASSLDTGGSGDTQYF; cdr3_nt: TGTGCCAGCAGCTTAGACACGGGAGGGTCTGGAGATACGCAGTATTTT
d_call: NA; v_call: TRBV7-8; j_call: TRBJ2-5; clone_size: NA; cdr3_aa: CASSFPRGGETQYF; cdr3_nt: TGTGCCAGCAGCTTTCCGCGGGGAGGAGAGACCCAGTACTTC
d_call: TRBD1; v_call: TRBV7-2; j_call: TRBJ1-2; clone_size: NA; cdr3_aa: CASSRGGRGRRDYGYTF; cdr3_nt: TGTGCCAGCAGCCGCGGCGGCAGGGGGCGAAGGGACTATGGCTACACCTTC
d_call: NA; v_call: TRBV7-3; j_call: TRBJ1-4; clone_size: NA; cdr3_aa: CASSQKGEANEKLFF; cdr3_nt: TGTGCCAGCAGCCAAAAGGGAGAAGCGAATGAAAAACTGTTTTTT
d_call: NA; v_call: TRBV27; j_call: TRBJ1-1; clone_size: medium-sized; cdr3_aa: CASSWRQEAFF; cdr3_nt: TGTGCCAGCAGTTGGCGACAGGAAGCTTTCTTT
d_call: TRBD2; v_call: TRBV28; j_call: TRBJ2-7; clone_size: NA; cdr3_aa: CASSFTSGSSYEQYF; cdr3_nt: TGTGCCAGCAGTTTCACTAGCGGGAGCTCCTACGAGCAGTACTTC
d_call: TRBD1; v_call: TRBV25-1; j_call: TRBJ2-7; clone_size: NA; cdr3_aa: CASSEYVGTGDDYEQYF; cdr3_nt: TGTGCCAGCAGTGAATACGTGGGGACAGGAGACGATTACGAGCAGTACTTC
d_call: NA; v_call: TRBV11-2; j_call: TRBJ1-2; clone_size: NA; cdr3_aa: CASSSSRRTLQTNYGYTF; cdr3_nt: TGTGCCAGCAGCTCCTCTAGGCGAACTCTGCAAACTAACTATGGCTACACCTTC
d_call: NA; v_call: TRBV10-1; j_call: TRBJ2-7; clone_size: NA; cdr3_aa: CASRPDRRSEQYF; cdr3_nt: TGCGCCAGCAGACCCGACAGGAGGTCCGAGCAGTACTTC
d_call: TRBD1; v_call: TRBV7-9; j_call: TRBJ1-3; clone_size: NA; cdr3_aa: CASRPQGAQGNTIYF; cdr3_nt: TGTGCCAGCAGGCCTCAGGGGGCGCAAGGAAACACCATATATTTT
d_call: NA; v_call: TRBV29-1; j_call: TRBJ2-1; clone_size: NA; cdr3_aa: CSVKRSYNEQFF; cdr3_nt: TGCAGCGTTAAGCGGTCCTACAATGAGCAGTTCTTC
d_call: NA; v_call: TRBV28; j_call: TRBJ2-5; clone_size: NA; cdr3_aa: CASGDSGQETQYF; cdr3_nt: TGTGCCAGCGGCGATAGCGGTCAAGAGACCCAGTACTTC
d_call: TRBD2; v_call: TRBV27; j_call: TRBJ2-7; clone_size: NA; cdr3_aa: CASIQGRGASYEQYF; cdr3_nt: TGTGCCAGCATCCAAGGGAGGGGAGCCTCCTACGAGCAGTACTTC
d_call: NA; v_call: TRBV4-1; j_call: TRBJ2-7; clone_size: NA; cdr3_aa: CASSPRLGQGGSYEQYF; cdr3_nt: TGCGCCAGCAGTCCAAGATTGGGTCAGGGGGGATCCTACGAGCAGTACTTC
d_call: TRBD2; v_call: TRBV28; j_call: TRBJ2-1; clone_size: NA; cdr3_aa: CASSRSGASPFF; cdr3_nt: TGTGCCAGCAGTCGGAGCGGGGCCTCTCCGTTCTTC
d_call: TRBD1; v_call: TRBV19; j_call: TRBJ1-4; clone_size: NA; cdr3_aa: CASSIDREGTENEKLFF; cdr3_nt: TGTGCCAGTAGTATAGATCGGGAGGGGACAGAGAATGAAAAACTGTTTTTT
d_call: TRBD1; v_call: TRBV5-4; j_call: TRBJ1-2; clone_size: NA; cdr3_aa: CASSSSRGDYGYTF; cdr3_nt: TGTGCCAGCAGCTCTTCCAGGGGGGACTATGGCTACACCTTC
d_call: NA; v_call: TRBV19; j_call: TRBJ2-3; clone_size: NA; cdr3_aa: CASSPRRGWADTQYF; cdr3_nt: TGTGCCAGTAGTCCTCGGAGAGGGTGGGCAGATACGCAGTATTTT
d_call: NA; v_call: TRBV2; j_call: TRBJ2-7; clone_size: NA; cdr3_aa: CASSDMEFSYEQYF; cdr3_nt: TGTGCCAGCAGTGACATGGAGTTCAGTTACGAGCAGTACTTC
d_call: TRBD1; v_call: TRBV7-8; j_call: TRBJ1-5; clone_size: NA; cdr3_aa: CASDETGGGNQPQHF; cdr3_nt: TGTGCCAGTGATGAAACAGGGGGCGGGAATCAGCCCCAGCATTTT
d_call: TRBD1; v_call: TRBV19; j_call: TRBJ1-5; clone_size: NA; cdr3_aa: CASSFLTGISNQPQHF; cdr3_nt: TGTGCCAGTAGTTTTCTGACAGGGATAAGCAATCAGCCCCAGCATTTT
d_call: TRBD2; v_call: TRBV4-2; j_call: TRBJ2-3; clone_size: NA; cdr3_aa: CASSALAGGSPPTDTQYF; cdr3_nt: TGTGCCAGCAGCGCACTAGCGGGAGGTTCCCCTCCCACAGATACGCAGTATTTT
d_call: NA; v_call: TRBV19; j_call: TRBJ1-1; clone_size: NA; cdr3_aa: CASSIQGISTEAFF; cdr3_nt: TGTGCCAGTAGTATCCAGGGGATCAGCACTGAAGCTTTCTTT
d_call: NA; v_call: TRBV2; j_call: TRBJ1-6; clone_size: NA; cdr3_aa: CASSEAGDNSPLHF; cdr3_nt: TGTGCCAGCAGTGAAGCAGGAGATAATTCACCCCTCCACTTT
d_call: TRBD2; v_call: TRBV5-4; j_call: TRBJ2-5; clone_size: NA; cdr3_aa: CASSLEWRGGEKTQYF; cdr3_nt: TGTGCCAGCAGCTTGGAATGGCGGGGAGGGGAGAAGACCCAGTACTTC
d_call: TRBD1; v_call: TRBV28; j_call: TRBJ1-2; clone_size: NA; cdr3_aa: CASSFLGQTYGYTF; cdr3_nt: TGTGCCAGCAGTTTTTTGGGACAGACCTATGGCTACACCTTC
d_call: TRBD2; v_call: TRBV7-9; j_call: TRBJ2-1; clone_size: NA; cdr3_aa: CASSLDSGNNEQFF; cdr3_nt: TGTGCCAGCAGCTTAGACAGCGGGAATAATGAGCAGTTCTTC